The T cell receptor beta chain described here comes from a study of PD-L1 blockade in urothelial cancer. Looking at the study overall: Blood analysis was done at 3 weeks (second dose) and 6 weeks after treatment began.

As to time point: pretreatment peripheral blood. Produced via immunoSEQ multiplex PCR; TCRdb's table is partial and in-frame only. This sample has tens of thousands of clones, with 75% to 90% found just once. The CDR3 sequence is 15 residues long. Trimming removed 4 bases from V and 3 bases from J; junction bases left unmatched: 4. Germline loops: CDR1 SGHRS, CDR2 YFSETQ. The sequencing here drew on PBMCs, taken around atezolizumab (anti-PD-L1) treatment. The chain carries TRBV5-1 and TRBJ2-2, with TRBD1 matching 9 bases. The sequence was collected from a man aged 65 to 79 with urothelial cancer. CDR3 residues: CASSLRTGDTGELFF. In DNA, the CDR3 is TGCGCCAGCAGCCTAAGGACAGGGGACACCGGGGAGCTGTTTTTT.